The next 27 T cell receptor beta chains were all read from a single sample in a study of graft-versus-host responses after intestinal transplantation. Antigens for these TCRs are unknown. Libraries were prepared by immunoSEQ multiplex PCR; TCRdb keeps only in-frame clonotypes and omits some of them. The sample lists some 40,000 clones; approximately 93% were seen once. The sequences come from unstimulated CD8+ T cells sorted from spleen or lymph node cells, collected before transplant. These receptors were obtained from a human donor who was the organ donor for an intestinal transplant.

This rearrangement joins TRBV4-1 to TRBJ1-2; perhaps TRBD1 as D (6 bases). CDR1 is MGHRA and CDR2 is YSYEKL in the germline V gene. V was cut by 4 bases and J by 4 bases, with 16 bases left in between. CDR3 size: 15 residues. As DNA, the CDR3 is TGCGCCAGCAGCCCGACGAGGGGGGTTCGCTATGGCTACACCTTC. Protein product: CASSPTRGVRYGYTF.

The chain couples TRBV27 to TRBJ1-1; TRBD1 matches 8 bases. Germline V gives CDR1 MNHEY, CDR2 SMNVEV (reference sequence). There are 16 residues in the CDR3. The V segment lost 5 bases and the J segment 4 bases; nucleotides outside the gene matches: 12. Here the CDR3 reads CASSPGQGPRGTEAFF. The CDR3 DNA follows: TGTGCCAGCAGTCCCGGACAGGGCCCTAGGGGCACTGAAGCTTTCTTT.

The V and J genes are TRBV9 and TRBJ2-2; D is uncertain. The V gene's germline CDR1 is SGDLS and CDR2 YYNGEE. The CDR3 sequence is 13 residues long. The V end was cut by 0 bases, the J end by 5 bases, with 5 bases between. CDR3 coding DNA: TGTGCCAGCAGCGTAGTAGGGACCGGGGAGCTGTTTTTT. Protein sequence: CASSVVGTGELFF.

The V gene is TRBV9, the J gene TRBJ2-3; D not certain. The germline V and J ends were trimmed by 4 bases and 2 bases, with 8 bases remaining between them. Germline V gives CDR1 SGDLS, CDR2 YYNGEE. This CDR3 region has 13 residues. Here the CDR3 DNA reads TGTGCCAGCAGCCTCGCGGCCACAGATACGCAGTATTTT. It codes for CASSLAATDTQYF.

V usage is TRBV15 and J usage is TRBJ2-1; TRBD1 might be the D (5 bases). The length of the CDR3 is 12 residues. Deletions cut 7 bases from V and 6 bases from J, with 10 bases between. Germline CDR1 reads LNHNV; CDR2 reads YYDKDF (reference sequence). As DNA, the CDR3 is TGTGCCACCACAGGCAGGGCCAATGAGCAGTTCTTC. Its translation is CATTGRANEQFF.

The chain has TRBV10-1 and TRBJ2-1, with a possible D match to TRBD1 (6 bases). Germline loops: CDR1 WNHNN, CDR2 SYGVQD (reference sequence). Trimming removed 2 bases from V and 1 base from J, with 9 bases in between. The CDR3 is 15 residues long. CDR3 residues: CASSEEGVSYNEQFF. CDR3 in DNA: TGCGCCAGCAGTGAGGAGGGGGTGTCCTACAATGAGCAGTTCTTC.

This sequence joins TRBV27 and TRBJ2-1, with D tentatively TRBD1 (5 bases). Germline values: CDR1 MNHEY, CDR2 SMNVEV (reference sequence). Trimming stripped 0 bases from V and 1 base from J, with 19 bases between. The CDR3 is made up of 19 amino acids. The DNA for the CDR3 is TGTGCCAGCAGTTTATCGAGCCTATGGCAGGGCGCATCCTACAATGAGCAGTTCTTC. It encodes CASSLSSLWQGASYNEQFF.

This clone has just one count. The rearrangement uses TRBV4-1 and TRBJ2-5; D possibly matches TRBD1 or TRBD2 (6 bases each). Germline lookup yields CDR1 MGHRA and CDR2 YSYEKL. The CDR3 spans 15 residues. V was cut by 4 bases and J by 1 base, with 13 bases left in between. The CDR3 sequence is CASSPVGGGQETQYF. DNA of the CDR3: TGCGCCAGCAGCCCCGTCGGGGGCGGCCAAGAGACCCAGTACTTC.

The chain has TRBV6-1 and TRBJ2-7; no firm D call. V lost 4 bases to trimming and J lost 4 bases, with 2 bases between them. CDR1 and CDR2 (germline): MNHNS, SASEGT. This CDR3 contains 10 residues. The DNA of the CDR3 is TGTGCCAGCAGTGCGTACGAGCAGTACTTC. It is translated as CASSAYEQYF.

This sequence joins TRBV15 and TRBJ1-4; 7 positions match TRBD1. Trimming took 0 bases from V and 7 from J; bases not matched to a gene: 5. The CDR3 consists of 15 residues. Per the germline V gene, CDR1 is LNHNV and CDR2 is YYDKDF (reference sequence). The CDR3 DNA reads TGTGCCACCAGCAGAGAAAGGGGGCGCGCTGAAAAACTGTTTTTT. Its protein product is CATSRERGRAEKLFF.

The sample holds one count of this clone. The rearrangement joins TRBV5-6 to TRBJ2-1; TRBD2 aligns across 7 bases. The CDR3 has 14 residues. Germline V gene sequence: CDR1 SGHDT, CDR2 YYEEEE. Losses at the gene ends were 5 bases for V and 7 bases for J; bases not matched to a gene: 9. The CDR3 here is CASSRPGLINEQFF. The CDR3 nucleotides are TGTGCCAGCAGTCGTCCGGGACTAATAAATGAGCAGTTCTTC.

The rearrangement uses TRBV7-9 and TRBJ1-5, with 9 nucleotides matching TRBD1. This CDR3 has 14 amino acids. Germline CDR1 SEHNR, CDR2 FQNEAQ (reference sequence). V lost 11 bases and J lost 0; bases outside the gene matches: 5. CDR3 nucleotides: TGTGCCGTACCGGGACAGGGTAGCAATCAGCCCCAGCATTTT. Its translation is CAVPGQGSNQPQHF.

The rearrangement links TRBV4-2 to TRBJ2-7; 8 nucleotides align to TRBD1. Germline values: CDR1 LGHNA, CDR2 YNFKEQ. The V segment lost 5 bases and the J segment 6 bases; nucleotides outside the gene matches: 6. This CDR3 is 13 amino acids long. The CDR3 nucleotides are TGTGCCAGCAGCTTGGACAGGGCCGGCGAGCAGTACTTC. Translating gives CASSLDRAGEQYF.

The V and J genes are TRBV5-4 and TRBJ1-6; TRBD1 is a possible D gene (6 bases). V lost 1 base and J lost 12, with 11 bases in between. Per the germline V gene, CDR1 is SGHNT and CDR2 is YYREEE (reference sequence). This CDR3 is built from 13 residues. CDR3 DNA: TGTGCCAGCAGCTTGCCAGGGGAGGGACCCCTCCACTTT. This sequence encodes CASSLPGEGPLHF.

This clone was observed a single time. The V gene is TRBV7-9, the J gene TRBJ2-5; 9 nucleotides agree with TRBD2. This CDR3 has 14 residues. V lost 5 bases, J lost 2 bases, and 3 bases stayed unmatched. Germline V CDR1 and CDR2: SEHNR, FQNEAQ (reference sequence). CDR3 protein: CASSGLAGQETQYF. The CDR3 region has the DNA TGTGCCAGCAGCGGTCTAGCGGGACAAGAGACCCAGTACTTC.

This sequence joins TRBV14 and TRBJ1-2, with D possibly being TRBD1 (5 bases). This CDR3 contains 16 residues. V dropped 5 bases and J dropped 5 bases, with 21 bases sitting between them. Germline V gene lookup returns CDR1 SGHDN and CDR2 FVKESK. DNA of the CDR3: TGTGCCAGCAGCGCAAGCCAGGGTCAATGGCTGTATGGCTACACCTTC. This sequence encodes CASSASQGQWLYGYTF.

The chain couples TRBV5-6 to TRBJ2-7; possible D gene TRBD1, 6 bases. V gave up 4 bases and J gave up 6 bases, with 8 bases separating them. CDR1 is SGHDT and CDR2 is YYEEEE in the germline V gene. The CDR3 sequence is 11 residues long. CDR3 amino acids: CASSLTGEQYF. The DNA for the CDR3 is TGTGCCAGCAGCCTGACAGGCGAGCAGTACTTC.

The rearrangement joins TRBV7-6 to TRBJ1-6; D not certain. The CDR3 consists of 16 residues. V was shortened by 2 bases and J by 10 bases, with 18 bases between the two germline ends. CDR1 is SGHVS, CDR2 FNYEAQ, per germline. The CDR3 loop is CASSLKRSGSRSPLHF. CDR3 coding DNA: TGTGCCAGCAGCTTAAAACGTTCGGGGTCCCGATCACCCCTCCACTTT.

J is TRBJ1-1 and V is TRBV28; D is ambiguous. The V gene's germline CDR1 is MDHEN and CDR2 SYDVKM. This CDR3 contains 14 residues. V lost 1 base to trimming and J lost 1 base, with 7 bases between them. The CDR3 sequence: CASSLYGRNTEAFF. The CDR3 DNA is TGTGCCAGCAGTTTATATGGCAGGAACACTGAAGCTTTCTTT.

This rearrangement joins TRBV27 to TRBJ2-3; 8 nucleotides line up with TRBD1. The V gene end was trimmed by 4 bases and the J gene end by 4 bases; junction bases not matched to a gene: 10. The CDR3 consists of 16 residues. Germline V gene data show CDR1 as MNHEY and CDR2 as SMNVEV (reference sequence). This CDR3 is CASSSPDGQGADTQYF. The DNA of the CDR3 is TGTGCCAGCAGTTCACCGGACGGACAGGGCGCAGATACGCAGTATTTT.

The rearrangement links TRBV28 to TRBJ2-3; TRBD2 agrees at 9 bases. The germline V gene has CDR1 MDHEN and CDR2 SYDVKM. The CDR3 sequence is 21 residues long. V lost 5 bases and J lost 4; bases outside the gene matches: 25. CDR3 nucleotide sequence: TGTGCCAGCAGTCAAAGATCGAAACTAGCGGGTCCCCCGGGTCTTGCAGATACGCAGTATTTT. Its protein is CASSQRSKLAGPPGLADTQYF.

The CDR3 DNA is TGTGCCAGCAGCCAAGATTGGAGCTACGAGCAGTACTTC. Translating gives CASSQDWSYEQYF. V usage is TRBV14 and J usage is TRBJ2-7; D is undetermined. This CDR3 spans 13 amino acids. CDR1 and CDR2 (germline): SGHDN, FVKESK. V lost 0 bases and J 3 bases, leaving 6 bases between the germline ends.

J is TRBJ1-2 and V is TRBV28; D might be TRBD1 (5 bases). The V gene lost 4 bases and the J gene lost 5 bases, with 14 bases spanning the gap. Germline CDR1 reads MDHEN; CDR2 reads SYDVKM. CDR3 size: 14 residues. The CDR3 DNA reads TGTGCCAGCAGTTCGCCGGGACCCTCGTATGGCTACACCTTC. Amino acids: CASSSPGPSYGYTF.

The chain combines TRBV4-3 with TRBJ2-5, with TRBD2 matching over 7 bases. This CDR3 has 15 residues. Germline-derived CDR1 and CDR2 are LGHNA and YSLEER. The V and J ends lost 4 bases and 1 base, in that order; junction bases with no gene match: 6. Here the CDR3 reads CASSRTPGGQETQYF. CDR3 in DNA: TGCGCCAGCAGCCGCACCCCGGGGGGCCAAGAGACCCAGTACTTC.

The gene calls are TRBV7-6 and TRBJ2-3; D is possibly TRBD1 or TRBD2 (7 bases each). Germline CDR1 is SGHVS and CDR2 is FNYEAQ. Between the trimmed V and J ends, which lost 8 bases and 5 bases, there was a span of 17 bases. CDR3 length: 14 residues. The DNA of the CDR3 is TGTGCCAGCCAAAGGGGACAGCGGGGAGATACGCAGTATTTT. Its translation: CASQRGQRGDTQYF.

This CDR3 reads CASSSSFYSGGINEQFF. Written as DNA, the CDR3 is TGTGCCAGCAGCTCATCCTTTTACAGCGGGGGGATCAATGAGCAGTTCTTC. The V gene is TRBV7-9, the J gene TRBJ2-1; 9 positions match TRBD2. J gave up 6 bases and V 4 bases, and 13 bases lay outside the gene matches. This CDR3 region has 17 residues. The germline V gene encodes CDR1 SEHNR and CDR2 FQNEAQ (reference sequence).

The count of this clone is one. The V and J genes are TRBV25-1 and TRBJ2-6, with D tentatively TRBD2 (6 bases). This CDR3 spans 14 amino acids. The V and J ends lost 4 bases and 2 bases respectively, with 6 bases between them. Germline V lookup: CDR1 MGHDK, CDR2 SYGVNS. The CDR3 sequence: CASSGGAGANVLTF. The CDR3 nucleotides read TGTGCCAGCAGTGGCGGGGCTGGGGCCAACGTCCTGACTTTC.